This entry lists 7 T cell receptor beta chains sequenced from one sample in a study of CD8+CD57+ T cells in acquired aplastic anemia. Profiling of TCR beta VDJ combinations and CDR3 sequences used genomic DNA as template. TCRdb called the reads again in MiXCR, with one record for every CDR3 protein. The repertoire holds approximately 180,000 distinct CDR3 sequences, with around half as singletons. Patients sequenced had flow cytometry evidence of CD8+CD57+ cell expansion. Sequencing was done on a sample of sorted CD4+, CD8+, or CD8+CD57+ T cells (not recorded which) from PBMCs. The receptor source for this set is a human donor with aplastic anemia.

The chain couples TRBV19 to TRBJ1-5; TRBD1 matches at 12 bases. Germline V gene sequence: CDR1 LNHDA, CDR2 SQIVND (reference sequence). This CDR3 is built from 15 residues. V lost 7 bases and J lost 2; bases outside the gene matches: 3. CDR3 in DNA: TGTGCCAGTATGGGACAGGGGGCAGGCAATCAGCCCCAGCATTTT. It yields the protein CASMGQGAGNQPQHF.

In its sample, this clonotype was seen a few times. This chain uses TRBV29-1 with TRBJ2-1, with 8 bases fitting TRBD2. V shed 0 bases, J shed 4 bases, and the junction held 20 bases outside the gene matches. The germline V gene encodes CDR1 SQVTM and CDR2 ANQGSEA. This CDR3 spans 20 amino acids. CDR3 amino acids: CSVEDEEEFGAGAPYNEQFF. The DNA for the CDR3 is TGCAGCGTTGAAGATGAGGAGGAATTTGGAGCGGGGGCCCCTTACAATGAGCAGTTCTTC.

The chain joins TRBV5-4 to TRBJ2-7; possibly TRBD2 for D (5 bases). Trimming removed 0 bases at V and 5 bases at J, with 12 bases between. This CDR3 comprises 14 residues. CDR1 and CDR2 from the germline V gene are SGHNT and YYREEE (reference sequence). CDR3 in amino acids: CASSLGLALNEQYF. CDR3 nucleotide sequence: TGTGCCAGCAGCTTGGGCCTAGCTCTCAACGAGCAGTACTTC.

Only a few counts were recorded for this clonotype. This rearrangement joins TRBV15 to TRBJ2-7; 11 positions agree with TRBD2. Germline assignment: CDR1 LNHNV and CDR2 YYDKDF (reference sequence). Germline trimming cut 1 base from V and 6 bases from J; bases unmatched to any gene: 5. The CDR3 is 15 amino acids. CDR3 in DNA: TGTGCCACCAGCAGAGTGCTAGCGGGAGGAGGCGAGCAGTACTTC. It specifies CATSRVLAGGGEQYF. The entire variable domain, with the rest obtained from reference TRBV15 and TRBJ2-7, is as follows: DAMVIQNPRYQVTQFGKPVTLSCSQTLNHNVMYWYQQKSSQAPKLLFHYYDKDFNNEADTPDNFQSRRPNTSFCFLDIRSPGLGDTAMYLCATSRVLAGGGEQYFGPGTRLTVT.

J is TRBJ2-3 and V is TRBV20-1; D not resolved. The CDR3 runs to 12 residues. Trimming stripped 4 bases from V and 0 bases from J, with 5 bases between. CDR1 and CDR2 (germline): DFQATT, SNEGSKA (reference sequence). The DNA for the CDR3 is TGCAGTGCTAAGGTCAGCACAGATACGCAGTATTTT. This sequence encodes CSAKVSTDTQYF.

This clonotype was seen ten or more times. CDR3 region: CASSLASPSYNEQFF. CDR3 coding DNA: TGTGCCAGCAGCTTAGCATCCCCGTCCTACAATGAGCAGTTCTTC. The chain recombines TRBV7-9 with TRBJ2-1; the D is unclear. Germline loops: CDR1 SEHNR, CDR2 FQNEAQ (reference sequence). This CDR3 spans 15 amino acids. Trimming pared 0 bases from V and 1 base from J, leaving 7 bases between.

Turning to this clonotype: One base away lies a much larger clone, so this may be a sequencing read error. The chain uses TRBV20-1 and TRBJ2-2; D may be TRBD1 (5 bases). The germline V and J ends were trimmed by 6 bases and 4 bases, with 9 bases remaining between them. CDR3 length: 12 amino acids. In germline, CDR1 is DFQATT, CDR2 SNEGSKA (reference sequence). The chain's CDR3 is CSARQSTGELFF. The CDR3 nucleotides are TGCAGTGCAAGACAGAGCACCGGGGAGCTGTTTTTT.